This is a list of T cell receptor beta chains from one sample in a study of healthy donors' naive CD4 and CD8 T cells. One entry per CDR3 protein results from TCRdb running MiXCR on the reads. The sample has about 180,000 distinct CDR3 sequences, about 74% seen once; the top ten hold 2% to 2.5%. Sample: naive CD4+ and CD8+ T cells sorted from blood, pooled from several donors. These receptors were collected from a pool of human donors in good health; the sample pools cells from several healthy donors. The CDR3 runs from the conserved cysteine through the conserved F or W. D genes are given only for firm matches. The size of a clone is reported for some rows only, either as once, few or many, or as a class for expanded clones.

V: TRBV4-2
size: NA
J: TRBJ2-7
D: TRBD2
CDR3: CASSQALTSGVTYEQYF
DNA: TGTGCCAGCAGCCAGGCGTTAACTAGCGGGGTAACCTACGAGCAGTACTTC

V: TRBV11-2
size: NA
J: TRBJ1-2
D: TRBD1
CDR3: CASSSGQGRGYTF
DNA: TGTGCCAGCAGCTCGGGACAGGGGAGAGGCTACACCTTC

V: TRBV11-2
size: NA
J: TRBJ2-7
D: NA
CDR3: CASNEGTYEQYF
DNA: TGTGCCAGCAACGAAGGGACCTACGAGCAGTACTTC

V: TRBV20-1
size: NA
J: TRBJ1-2
D: TRBD1
CDR3: CSASQGAGYGYTF
DNA: TGCAGTGCTTCGCAGGGGGCGGGGTATGGCTACACCTTC

V: TRBV6-1
size: few
J: TRBJ1-1
D: NA
CDR3: CASSEVPSSVTEAFF
DNA: TGTGCCAGCAGTGAAGTTCCCAGTTCTGTGACTGAAGCTTTCTTT

V: TRBV6-2/TRBV6-3
size: NA
J: TRBJ1-5
D: NA
CDR3: CASSYWASNQPQHF
DNA: TGTGCCAGCAGTTACTGGGCTAGCAATCAGCCCCAGCATTTT

V: TRBV29-1
size: NA
J: TRBJ1-2
D: NA
CDR3: CSVEKQNYGYTF
DNA: TGCAGCGTTGAAAAACAGAACTATGGCTACACCTTC

V: TRBV13
size: NA
J: TRBJ1-5
D: NA
CDR3: CASSLAKGPQHF
DNA: TGTGCCAGCAGCTTAGCTAAAGGACCCCAGCATTTT

V: TRBV29-1
size: few
J: TRBJ2-1
D: NA
CDR3: CSVTPGVYNEQFF
DNA: TGCAGCGTTACCCCAGGGGTCTACAATGAGCAGTTCTTC

V: TRBV10-3
size: NA
J: TRBJ2-7
D: TRBD1
CDR3: CAISGLRQGDEQYF
DNA: TGTGCCATCAGTGGGTTGAGACAGGGCGACGAGCAGTACTTC

V: TRBV11-2
size: NA
J: TRBJ2-3
D: TRBD2
CDR3: CASSLEIAGRTDTQYF
DNA: TGTGCCAGCAGCTTAGAAATAGCGGGGCGCACAGATACGCAGTATTTT

V: TRBV6-5
size: NA
J: TRBJ1-1
D: NA
CDR3: CASSTQGHPPNTEAFF
DNA: TGTGCCAGCAGCACCCAGGGTCATCCCCCTAACACTGAAGCTTTCTTT

V: TRBV30
size: few
J: TRBJ2-7
D: NA
CDR3: CAWKMGGVQYF
DNA: TGTGCCTGGAAGATGGGGGGCGTACAGTACTTC

V: TRBV5-1
size: NA
J: TRBJ2-5
D: NA
CDR3: CASSLAQGQETQYF
DNA: TGCGCCAGCAGCTTGGCACAGGGACAAGAGACCCAGTACTTC

V: TRBV6-6
size: NA
J: TRBJ1-5
D: TRBD1
CDR3: CASSFDRGYNQPQHF
DNA: TGTGCCAGCAGTTTCGACAGGGGGTACAATCAGCCCCAGCATTTT

V: TRBV20-1
size: NA
J: TRBJ2-7
D: NA
CDR3: CSARDPVLAFSYEQYF
DNA: TGCAGTGCTAGAGATCCAGTACTAGCCTTTTCCTACGAGCAGTACTTC

V: TRBV20-1
size: once
J: TRBJ2-7
D: TRBD2
CDR3: CSARRNPSGLSYEQYF
DNA: TGCAGTGCTAGACGAAACCCTAGCGGCCTCTCCTACGAGCAGTACTTC

V: TRBV6-5
size: NA
J: TRBJ1-2
D: TRBD1
CDR3: CASSYDRGNGGYTF
DNA: TGTGCCAGCAGTTACGACAGGGGAAACGGTGGCTACACCTTC

V: TRBV29-1
size: once
J: TRBJ1-2
D: NA
CDR3: CSVERGNDGYTF
DNA: TGCAGCGTTGAGCGGGGTAATGATGGCTACACCTTC

V: TRBV28
size: NA
J: TRBJ2-7
D: TRBD2
CDR3: CASGLAGGLYEQYF
DNA: TGTGCCAGCGGACTAGCGGGAGGTCTCTACGAGCAGTACTTC

V: TRBV15
size: few
J: TRBJ1-5
D: NA
CDR3: CATSTSLGISNQPQHF
DNA: TGTGCCACCAGCACGTCTTTAGGAATTAGCAATCAGCCCCAGCATTTT

V: TRBV19
size: NA
J: TRBJ1-2
D: NA
CDR3: CASSLPGPYGYTF
DNA: TGTGCCAGTAGTCTGCCAGGGCCCTATGGCTACACCTTC

V: TRBV7-9
size: NA
J: TRBJ1-3
D: NA
CDR3: CASSSPPGGTGNTIYF
DNA: TGTGCCAGCAGCTCTCCCCCTGGGGGGACTGGAAACACCATATATTTT

V: TRBV29-1
size: NA
J: TRBJ1-5
D: NA
CDR3: CSVVPEGNQPQHF
DNA: TGCAGCGTTGTGCCCGAGGGTAATCAGCCCCAGCATTTT

V: TRBV27
size: few
J: TRBJ2-1
D: NA
CDR3: CASRGRSYNEQFF
DNA: TGTGCCAGCAGGGGGAGGTCCTACAATGAGCAGTTCTTC

V: TRBV15
size: few
J: TRBJ1-4
D: TRBD1
CDR3: CATSRDSGTGGKLFF
DNA: TGTGCCACCAGCAGAGACTCCGGGACAGGGGGAAAACTGTTTTTT

V: TRBV30
size: NA
J: TRBJ2-1
D: NA
CDR3: CAWEPLGNEQFF
DNA: TGTGCCTGGGAACCCCTAGGCAATGAGCAGTTCTTC

V: TRBV20-1
size: NA
J: TRBJ2-1
D: NA
CDR3: CSARNNEQFF
DNA: TGCAGTGCTAGAAACAATGAGCAGTTCTTC

V: TRBV2
size: NA
J: TRBJ1-6
D: NA
CDR3: CASTSPGDSPLHF
DNA: TGTGCCAGCACCTCTCCCGGGGATTCACCCCTCCACTTT

V: TRBV5-5
size: NA
J: TRBJ2-5
D: NA
CDR3: CASSQRVAQETQYF
DNA: TGTGCCAGCAGCCAGAGGGTAGCCCAAGAGACCCAGTACTTC

V: TRBV29-1
size: NA
J: TRBJ1-1
D: NA
CDR3: CSVATPYGEYLEAFF
DNA: TGCAGCGTCGCTACACCTTATGGAGAGTATTTAGAAGCTTTCTTT

V: TRBV7-6
size: NA
J: TRBJ2-7
D: NA
CDR3: CASSPGRAPLSYEQYF
DNA: TGTGCCAGCAGCCCCGGACGTGCCCCCCTCTCCTACGAGCAGTACTTC

V: TRBV5-4
size: NA
J: TRBJ2-1
D: TRBD2
CDR3: CASRRAREGPYNEQFF
DNA: TGTGCCAGCAGACGCGCGCGGGAGGGCCCCTACAATGAGCAGTTCTTC

V: TRBV20-1
size: once
J: TRBJ2-5
D: TRBD2
CDR3: CSAPRLAWETQYF
DNA: TGCAGTGCTCCTAGACTAGCTTGGGAGACCCAGTACTTC

V: TRBV5-4
size: NA
J: TRBJ2-7
D: NA
CDR3: CASSHEGLNEQYF
DNA: TGTGCCAGCAGCCACGAGGGGTTGAACGAGCAGTACTTC

V: TRBV2
size: once
J: TRBJ2-5
D: NA
CDR3: CASSEAQVWETQYF
DNA: TGTGCCAGCAGTGAAGCGCAGGTCTGGGAGACCCAGTACTTC

V: TRBV29-1
size: NA
J: TRBJ2-7
D: TRBD1
CDR3: CSVAGQGVYEQYF
DNA: TGCAGCGTGGCGGGACAGGGGGTTTACGAGCAGTACTTC

V: TRBV2
size: NA
J: TRBJ2-1
D: TRBD2
CDR3: CASSPLAVPSYNEQFF
DNA: TGTGCCAGCAGTCCACTAGCGGTCCCGTCCTACAATGAGCAGTTCTTC

V: TRBV29-1
size: NA
J: TRBJ2-5
D: TRBD1
CDR3: CSAHRGETQYF
DNA: TGCAGCGCCCACAGGGGAGAGACCCAGTACTTC

V: TRBV27
size: once
J: TRBJ1-1
D: NA
CDR3: CASSLGGWTEAFF
DNA: TGTGCCAGCAGTTTAGGGGGCTGGACTGAAGCTTTCTTT

V: TRBV19
size: NA
J: TRBJ2-7
D: NA
CDR3: CASSIQGTVYEQYF
DNA: TGTGCCAGTAGTATCCAGGGAACTGTCTACGAGCAGTACTTC

V: TRBV29-1
size: NA
J: TRBJ1-2
D: NA
CDR3: CSASDGNNYGYTF
DNA: TGCAGCGCATCGGACGGGAATAACTATGGCTACACCTTC

V: TRBV10-3
size: NA
J: TRBJ2-5
D: NA
CDR3: CATSGRTQETQYF
DNA: TGTGCCACCAGTGGGAGGACTCAAGAGACCCAGTACTTC

V: TRBV6-5
size: NA
J: TRBJ1-4
D: NA
CDR3: CASSYSRLNEKLFF
DNA: TGTGCCAGCAGTTACTCCCGACTGAATGAAAAACTGTTTTTT

V: TRBV7-8
size: NA
J: TRBJ2-3
D: NA
CDR3: CANSPPTLNQDTQYF
DNA: TGTGCCAACAGCCCACCTACCCTGAACCAAGATACGCAGTATTTT

V: TRBV30
size: NA
J: TRBJ2-7
D: NA
CDR3: CAWRGGLPYEQYF
DNA: TGTGCCTGGAGAGGGGGACTACCCTACGAGCAGTACTTC

V: TRBV5-4
size: NA
J: TRBJ1-1
D: NA
CDR3: CASSPGVLMNTEAFF
DNA: TGTGCCAGCAGCCCCGGGGTACTGATGAACACTGAAGCTTTCTTT

V: TRBV27
size: NA
J: TRBJ1-5
D: NA
CDR3: CASSPSVTGTYQPQHF
DNA: TGTGCCAGCAGTCCGAGTGTTACAGGGACCTACCAGCCCCAGCATTTT

V: TRBV30
size: NA
J: TRBJ2-1
D: NA
CDR3: CAWTGDDEQFF
DNA: TGTGCCTGGACAGGGGACGATGAGCAGTTCTTC

V: TRBV2
size: NA
J: TRBJ2-7
D: TRBD2
CDR3: CASSETSGIYEQYF
DNA: TGTGCCAGCAGTGAAACTAGCGGGATCTACGAGCAGTACTTC

V: TRBV29-1
size: NA
J: TRBJ2-1
D: NA
CDR3: CSVEGIPSYNEQFF
DNA: TGCAGCGTTGAGGGAATACCCTCCTACAATGAGCAGTTCTTC

V: TRBV11-2
size: NA
J: TRBJ1-2
D: NA
CDR3: CASSLGRGSPGYTF
DNA: TGTGCCAGCAGCTTAGGTCGGGGCAGCCCCGGCTACACCTTC

V: TRBV13
size: once
J: TRBJ2-1
D: NA
CDR3: CASRPSQGRSYNEQFF
DNA: TGTGCCAGCAGGCCCTCACAGGGCCGCTCCTACAATGAGCAGTTCTTC

V: TRBV19
size: NA
J: TRBJ2-1
D: NA
CDR3: CASSIHRAYNEQFF
DNA: TGTGCCAGTAGTATTCACAGAGCCTACAATGAGCAGTTCTTC

V: TRBV19
size: NA
J: TRBJ2-1
D: TRBD2
CDR3: CATTPSGRGNEQFF
DNA: TGTGCCACTACCCCTAGCGGGAGGGGCAATGAGCAGTTCTTC

V: TRBV5-6
size: NA
J: TRBJ2-1
D: TRBD2
CDR3: CASSFSGPPGNEQFF
DNA: TGTGCCAGCAGCTTTAGCGGGCCCCCCGGCAATGAGCAGTTCTTC

V: TRBV29-1
size: NA
J: TRBJ2-1
D: TRBD2
CDR3: CSVEDRASGGTAYNEQFF
DNA: TGCAGCGTTGAAGATAGGGCTAGCGGGGGGACGGCCTACAATGAGCAGTTCTTC